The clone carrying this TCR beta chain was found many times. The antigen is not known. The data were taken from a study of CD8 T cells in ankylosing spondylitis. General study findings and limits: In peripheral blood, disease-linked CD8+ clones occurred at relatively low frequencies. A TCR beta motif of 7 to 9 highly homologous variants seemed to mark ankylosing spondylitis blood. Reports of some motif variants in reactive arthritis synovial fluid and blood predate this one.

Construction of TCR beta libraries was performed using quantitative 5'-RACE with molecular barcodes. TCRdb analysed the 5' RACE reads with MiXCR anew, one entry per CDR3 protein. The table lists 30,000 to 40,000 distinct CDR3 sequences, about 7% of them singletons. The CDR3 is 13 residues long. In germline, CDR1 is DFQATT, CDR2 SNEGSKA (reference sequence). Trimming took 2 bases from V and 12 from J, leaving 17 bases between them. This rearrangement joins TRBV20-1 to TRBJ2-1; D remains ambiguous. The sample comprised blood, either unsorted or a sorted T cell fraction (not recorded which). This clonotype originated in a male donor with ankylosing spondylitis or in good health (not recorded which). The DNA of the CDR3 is TGCAGTGCTAGACCGGTCATGGGTGGTTGGCAGTTCTTC. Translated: CSARPVMGGWQFF.